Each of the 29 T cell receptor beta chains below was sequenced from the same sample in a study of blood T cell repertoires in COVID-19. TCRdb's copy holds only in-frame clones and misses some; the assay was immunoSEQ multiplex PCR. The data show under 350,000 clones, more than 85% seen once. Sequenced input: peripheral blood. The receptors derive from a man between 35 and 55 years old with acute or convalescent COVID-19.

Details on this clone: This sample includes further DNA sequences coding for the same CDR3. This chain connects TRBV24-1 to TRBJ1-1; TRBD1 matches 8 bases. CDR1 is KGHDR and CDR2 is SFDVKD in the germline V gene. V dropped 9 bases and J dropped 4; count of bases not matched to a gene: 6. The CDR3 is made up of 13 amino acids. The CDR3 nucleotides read TGTGCCACCTCCGCAGGGGGCGGCACTGAAGCTTTCTTT. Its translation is CATSAGGGTEAFF.

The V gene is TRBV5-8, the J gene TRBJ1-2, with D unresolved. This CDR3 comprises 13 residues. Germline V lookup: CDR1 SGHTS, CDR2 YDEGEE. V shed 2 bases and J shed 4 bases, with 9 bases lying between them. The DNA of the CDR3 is TGTGCCAGCAGCTTAAGCGAGGTCTATGGCTACACCTTC. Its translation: CASSLSEVYGYTF.

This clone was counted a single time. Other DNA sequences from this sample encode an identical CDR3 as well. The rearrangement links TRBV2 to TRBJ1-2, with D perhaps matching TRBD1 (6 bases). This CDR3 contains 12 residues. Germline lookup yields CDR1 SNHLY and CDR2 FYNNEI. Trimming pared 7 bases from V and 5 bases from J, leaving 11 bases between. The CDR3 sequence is CASTRGAYGYTF. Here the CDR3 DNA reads TGTGCCAGCACTCGGGGGGCATATGGCTACACCTTC.

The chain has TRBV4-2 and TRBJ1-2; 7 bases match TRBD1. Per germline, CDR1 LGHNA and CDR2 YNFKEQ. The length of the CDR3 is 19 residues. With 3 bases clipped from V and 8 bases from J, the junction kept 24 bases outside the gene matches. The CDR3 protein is CASSHLTLGQAAYGEGYTF. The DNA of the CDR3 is TGTGCCAGCAGCCATCTTACCCTCGGACAGGCGGCCTATGGGGAGGGCTACACCTTC.

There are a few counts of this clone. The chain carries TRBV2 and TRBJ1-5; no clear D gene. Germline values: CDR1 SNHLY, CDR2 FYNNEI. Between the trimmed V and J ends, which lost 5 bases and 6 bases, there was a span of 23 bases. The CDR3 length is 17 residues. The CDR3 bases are TGTGCCAGCAGTCCTGGGTCCGTGTGGAGTCAAGTTCAGCCCCAGCATTTT. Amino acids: CASSPGSVWSQVQPQHF.

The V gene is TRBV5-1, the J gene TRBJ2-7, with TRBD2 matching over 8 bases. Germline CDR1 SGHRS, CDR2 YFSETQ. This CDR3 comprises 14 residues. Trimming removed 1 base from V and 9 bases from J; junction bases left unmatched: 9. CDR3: CASSLYVAGGAQYF. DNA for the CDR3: TGCGCCAGCAGCTTGTACGTGGCGGGGGGCGCGCAGTACTTC.

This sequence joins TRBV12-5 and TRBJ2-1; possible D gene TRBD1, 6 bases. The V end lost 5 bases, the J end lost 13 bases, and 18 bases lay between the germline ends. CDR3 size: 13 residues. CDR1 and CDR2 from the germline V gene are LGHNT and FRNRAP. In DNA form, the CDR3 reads TGTGCTAGTGGTCTCTCTCAACAGGGAGTTCAGTTCTTC. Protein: CASGLSQQGVQFF.

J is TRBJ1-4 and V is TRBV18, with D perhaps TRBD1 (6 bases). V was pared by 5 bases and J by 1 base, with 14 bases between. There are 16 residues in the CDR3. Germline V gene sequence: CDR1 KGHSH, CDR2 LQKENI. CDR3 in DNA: TGTGCCAGCTCAACGAGACAGGTTTTAACTAATGAAAAACTGTTTTTT. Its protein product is CASSTRQVLTNEKLFF.

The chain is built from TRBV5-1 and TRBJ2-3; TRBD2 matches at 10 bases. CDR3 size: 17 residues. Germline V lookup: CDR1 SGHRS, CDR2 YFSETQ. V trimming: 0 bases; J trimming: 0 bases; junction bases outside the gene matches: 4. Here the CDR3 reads CASSLATLAGSTDTQYF. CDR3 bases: TGCGCCAGCAGCTTGGCCACACTAGCGGGGAGCACAGATACGCAGTATTTT.

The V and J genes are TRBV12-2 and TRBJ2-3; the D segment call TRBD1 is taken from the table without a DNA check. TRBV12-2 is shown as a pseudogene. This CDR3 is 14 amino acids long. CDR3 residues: CASRRGQGTDTQYF. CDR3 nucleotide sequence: TGTGCAAGTCGCCGCGGACAGGGCACAGATACGCAGTATTTT.

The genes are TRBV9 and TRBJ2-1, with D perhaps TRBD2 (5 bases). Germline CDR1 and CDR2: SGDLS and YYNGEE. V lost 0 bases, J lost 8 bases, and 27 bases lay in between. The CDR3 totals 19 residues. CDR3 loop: CASSVELRWGWGVVDEQFF. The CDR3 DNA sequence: TGTGCCAGCAGCGTAGAATTGAGGTGGGGTTGGGGAGTGGTGGATGAGCAGTTCTTC.

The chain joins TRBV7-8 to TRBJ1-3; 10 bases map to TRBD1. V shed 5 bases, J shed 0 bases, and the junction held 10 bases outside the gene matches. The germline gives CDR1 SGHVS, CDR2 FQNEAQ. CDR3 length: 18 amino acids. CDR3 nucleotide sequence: TGTGCCAGCAGCCGGACAGGGGGGCTTACACTCTCTGGAAACACCATATATTTT. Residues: CASSRTGGLTLSGNTIYF.

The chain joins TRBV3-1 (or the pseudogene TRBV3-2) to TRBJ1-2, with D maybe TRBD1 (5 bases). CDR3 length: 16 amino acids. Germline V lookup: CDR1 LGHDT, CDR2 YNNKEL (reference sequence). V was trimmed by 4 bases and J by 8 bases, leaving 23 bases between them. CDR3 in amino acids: CASSPPDRPLGGGYTF. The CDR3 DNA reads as TGTGCCAGCAGCCCACCCGACCGTCCCCTGGGGGGAGGCTACACCTTC.

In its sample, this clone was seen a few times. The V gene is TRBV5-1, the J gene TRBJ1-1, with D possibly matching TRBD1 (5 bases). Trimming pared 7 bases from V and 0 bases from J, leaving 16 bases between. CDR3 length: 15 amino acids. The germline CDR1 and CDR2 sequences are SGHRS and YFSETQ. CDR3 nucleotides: TGCGCCAGCCGAACCACCGGGACTTTGAACACTGAAGCTTTCTTT. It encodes CASRTTGTLNTEAFF. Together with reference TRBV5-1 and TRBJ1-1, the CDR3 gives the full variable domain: KAGVTQTPRYLIKTRGQQVTLSCSPISGHRSVSWYQQTPGQGLQFLFEYFSETQRNKGNFPGRFSGRQFSNSRSEMNVSTLELGDSALYLCASRTTGTLNTEAFFGQGTRLTVV.

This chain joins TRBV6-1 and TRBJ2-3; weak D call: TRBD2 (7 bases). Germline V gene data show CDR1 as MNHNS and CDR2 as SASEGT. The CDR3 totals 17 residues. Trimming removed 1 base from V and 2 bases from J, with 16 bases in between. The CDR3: CASSEEGGAVFTDTQYF. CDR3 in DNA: TGTGCCAGCAGTGAAGAAGGGGGGGCCGTCTTCACAGATACGCAGTATTTT.

The CDR3: CASSPLGQGNYGYTF. In DNA form, the CDR3 reads TGTGCCAGCAGTCCCCTGGGACAGGGAAACTATGGCTACACCTTC. The rearrangement uses TRBV27 and TRBJ1-2; TRBD1 matches 9 bases. This CDR3 contains 15 residues. V was pared by 5 bases and J by 2 bases, with 6 bases of the junction left unmatched. Germline CDR1 and CDR2: MNHEY and SMNVEV (reference sequence).

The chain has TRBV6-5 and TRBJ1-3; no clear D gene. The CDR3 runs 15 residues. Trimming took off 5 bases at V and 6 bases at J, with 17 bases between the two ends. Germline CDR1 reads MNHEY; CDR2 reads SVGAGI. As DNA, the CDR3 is TGTGCCAGCAGTACCCGCATTGGACTTAAAAACACCATATATTTT. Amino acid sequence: CASSTRIGLKNTIYF.

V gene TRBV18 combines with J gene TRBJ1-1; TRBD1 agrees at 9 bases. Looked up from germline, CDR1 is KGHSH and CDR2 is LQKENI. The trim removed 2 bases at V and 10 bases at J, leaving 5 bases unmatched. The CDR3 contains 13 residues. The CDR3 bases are TGTGCCAGCTCACCAGGGACAGGGAAAGGAGCTTTCTTT. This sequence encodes CASSPGTGKGAFF.

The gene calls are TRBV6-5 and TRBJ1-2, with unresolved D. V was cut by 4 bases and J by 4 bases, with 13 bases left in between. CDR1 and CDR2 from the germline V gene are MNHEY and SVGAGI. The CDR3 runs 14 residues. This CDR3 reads CASSSSLSVYGYTF. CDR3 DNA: TGTGCCAGCAGTTCCTCCCTCTCAGTCTATGGCTACACCTTC.

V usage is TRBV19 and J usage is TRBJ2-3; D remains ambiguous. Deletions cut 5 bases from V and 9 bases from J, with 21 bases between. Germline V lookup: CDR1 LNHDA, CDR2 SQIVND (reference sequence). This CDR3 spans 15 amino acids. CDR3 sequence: CASSQVGSPLGTQYF. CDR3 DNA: TGTGCCAGTAGTCAGGTGGGCAGTCCTCTTGGCACGCAGTATTTT.

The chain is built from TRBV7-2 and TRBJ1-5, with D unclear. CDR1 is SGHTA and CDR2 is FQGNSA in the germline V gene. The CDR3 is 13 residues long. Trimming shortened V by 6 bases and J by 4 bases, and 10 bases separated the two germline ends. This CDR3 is CASSLFINQPQHF. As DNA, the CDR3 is TGTGCCAGCAGTTTATTTATAAATCAGCCCCAGCATTTT.

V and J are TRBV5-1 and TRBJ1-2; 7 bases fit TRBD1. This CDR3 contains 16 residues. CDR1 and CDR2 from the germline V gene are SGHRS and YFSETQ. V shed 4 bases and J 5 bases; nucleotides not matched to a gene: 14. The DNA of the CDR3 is TGCGCCAGCAGCCCGGGGTCTGGGACAGTTTCGTATGGCTACACCTTC. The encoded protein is CASSPGSGTVSYGYTF.

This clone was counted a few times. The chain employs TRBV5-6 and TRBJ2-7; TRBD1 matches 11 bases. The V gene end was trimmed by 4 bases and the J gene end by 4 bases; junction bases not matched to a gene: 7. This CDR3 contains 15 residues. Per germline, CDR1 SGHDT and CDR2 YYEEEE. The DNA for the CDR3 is TGTGCCAGCAGCCCCCCCGGGACAGGGGGGTACGAGCAGTACTTC. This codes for CASSPPGTGGYEQYF.

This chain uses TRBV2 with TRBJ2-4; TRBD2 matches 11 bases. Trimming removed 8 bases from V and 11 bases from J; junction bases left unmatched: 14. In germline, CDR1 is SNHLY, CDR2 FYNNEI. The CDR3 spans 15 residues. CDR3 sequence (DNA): TGTGCCAGCTCCCTCGTTAGCGGGGGGGAAACGGTTCAGTACTTC. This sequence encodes CASSLVSGGETVQYF.

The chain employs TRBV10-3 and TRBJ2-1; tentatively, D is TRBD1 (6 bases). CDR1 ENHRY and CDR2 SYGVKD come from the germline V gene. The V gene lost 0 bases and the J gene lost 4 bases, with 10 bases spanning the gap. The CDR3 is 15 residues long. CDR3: CAISESAGVYNEQFF. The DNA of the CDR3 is TGTGCCATCAGTGAGTCGGCAGGGGTGTACAATGAGCAGTTCTTC.

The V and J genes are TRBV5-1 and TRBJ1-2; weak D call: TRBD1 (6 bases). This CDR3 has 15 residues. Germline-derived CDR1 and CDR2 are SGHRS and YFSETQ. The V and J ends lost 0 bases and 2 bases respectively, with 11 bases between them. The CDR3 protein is CASSLVQGPNYGYTF. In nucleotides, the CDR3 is TGCGCCAGCAGCTTGGTGCAGGGGCCGAACTATGGCTACACCTTC.

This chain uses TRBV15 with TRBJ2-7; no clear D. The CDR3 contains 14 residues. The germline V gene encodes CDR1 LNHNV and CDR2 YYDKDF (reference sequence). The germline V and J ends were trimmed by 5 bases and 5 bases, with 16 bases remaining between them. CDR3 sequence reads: CATSPHPTADEQYF. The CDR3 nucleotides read TGTGCCACCAGCCCCCACCCGACGGCGGACGAGCAGTACTTC.

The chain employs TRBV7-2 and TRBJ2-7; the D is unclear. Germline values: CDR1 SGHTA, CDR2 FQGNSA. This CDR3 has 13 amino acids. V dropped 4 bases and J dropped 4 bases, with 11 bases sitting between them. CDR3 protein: CASSSSYLYEQYF. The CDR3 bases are TGTGCCAGCAGCTCTTCCTACCTTTACGAGCAGTACTTC.

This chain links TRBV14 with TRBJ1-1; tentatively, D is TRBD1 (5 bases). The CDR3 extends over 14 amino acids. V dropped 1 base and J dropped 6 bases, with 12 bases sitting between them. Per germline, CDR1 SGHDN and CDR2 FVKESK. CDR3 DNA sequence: TGTGCCAGCAGCCAAGTAGTCAGGGTGGCTGAAGCTTTCTTT. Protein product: CASSQVVRVAEAFF.